This TCR beta chain came from a study of T cell responses to AZD1222 COVID-19 vaccine. This clone was counted a few times. Sequenced by immunoSEQ multiplex PCR; TCRdb stores in-frame clones only, minus some. The sample shows about 120,000 clones, approximately 90% of them seen only once. The CDR3 is 15 amino acids. V was cut by 0 bases and J by 4 bases, with 12 bases left in between. Looked up from germline, CDR1 is GTSNPN and CDR2 is SVGIG (reference sequence). Here the sequenced sample was peripheral blood, taken 28 days after the second dose of the MenACWY control vaccine. The rearrangement uses TRBV30 and TRBJ2-2; D perhaps matches TRBD2 (6 bases). This receptor was taken from an adult who received the MenACWY meningococcal vaccine as a control. The CDR3 sequence is CAWSVPGEVTGELFF. CDR3 DNA: TGTGCCTGGAGTGTACCTGGGGAGGTCACCGGGGAGCTGTTTTTT.